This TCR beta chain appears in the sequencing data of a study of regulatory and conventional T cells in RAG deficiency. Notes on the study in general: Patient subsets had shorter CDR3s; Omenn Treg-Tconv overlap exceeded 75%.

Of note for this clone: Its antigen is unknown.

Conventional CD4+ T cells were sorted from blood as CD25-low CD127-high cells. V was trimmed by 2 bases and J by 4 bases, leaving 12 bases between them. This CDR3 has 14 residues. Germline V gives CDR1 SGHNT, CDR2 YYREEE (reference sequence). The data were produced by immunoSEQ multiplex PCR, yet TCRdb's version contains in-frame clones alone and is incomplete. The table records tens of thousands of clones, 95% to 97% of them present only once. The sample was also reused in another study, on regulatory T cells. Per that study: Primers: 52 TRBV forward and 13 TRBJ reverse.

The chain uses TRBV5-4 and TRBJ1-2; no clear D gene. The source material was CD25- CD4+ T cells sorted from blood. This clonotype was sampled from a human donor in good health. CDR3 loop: CASSFDEGSYGYTF. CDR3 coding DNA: TGTGCCAGCAGCTTTGATGAGGGCTCCTATGGCTACACCTTC.